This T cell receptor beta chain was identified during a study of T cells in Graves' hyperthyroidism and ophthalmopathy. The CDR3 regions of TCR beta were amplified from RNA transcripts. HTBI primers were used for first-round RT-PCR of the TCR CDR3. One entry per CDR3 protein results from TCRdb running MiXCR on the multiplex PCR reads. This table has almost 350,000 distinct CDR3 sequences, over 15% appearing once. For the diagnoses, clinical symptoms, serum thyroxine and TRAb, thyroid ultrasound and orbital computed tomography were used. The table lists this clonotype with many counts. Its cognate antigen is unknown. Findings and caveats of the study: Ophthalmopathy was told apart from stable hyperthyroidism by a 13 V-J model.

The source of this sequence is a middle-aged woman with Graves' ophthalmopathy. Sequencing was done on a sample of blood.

The CDR3 sequence: CASSPPGVQTEAFF. The CDR3 DNA sequence: TGTGCCAGCTCACCACCAGGGGTTCAGACTGAAGCTTTCTTT. The chain joins TRBV18 to TRBJ1-1, with D possibly being TRBD1 (5 bases). The CDR3 contains 14 residues. V gave up 0 bases and J gave up 5 bases, with 10 bases separating them. Germline V CDR1 and CDR2: KGHSH, LQKENI. Using reference TRBV18 and TRBJ1-1 for the parts outside the CDR3, the full variable domain is NAGVMQNPRHLVRRRGQEARLRCSPMKGHSHVYWYRQLPEEGLKFMVYLQKENIIDESGMPKERFSAEFPKEGPSILRIQQVVRGDSAAYFCASSPPGVQTEAFFGQGTRLTVV.